The rows below give T cell receptor beta chains drawn from one sample of a study of early T cells in non-severe SARS-CoV-2 infection. TCRdb re-called the 5' RACE reads through MiXCR, storing one row per CDR3 protein. The data contain approximately 65,000 distinct CDR3 sequences, about 13% of them seen just once; the ten biggest clones take up over 13%. Sequenced: whole blood. The receptors come from an adult who was a healthcare worker with PCR-confirmed SARS-CoV-2 infection or an uninfected control (not recorded which). CDR3s include the opening cysteine and the closing phenylalanine or tryptophan. A D gene is named only where the DNA matches it firmly. Expanded clones get a size class; other rows say once, few or many, or leave the size out.

CDR3nt	CDR3aa	abundance	j_gene	d_gene	v_gene
TGTGCCAGCAGCAAAGGGGCAGGGGCCTACGAGCAGTACTTC	CASSKGAGAYEQYF	NA	TRBJ2-7	NA	TRBV21-1
TGCAGCGTTGAAATTACGGCAGGGAACGAGCAGTTCTTC	CSVEITAGNEQFF	NA	TRBJ2-1	NA	TRBV29-1
TGTGCCAGCAGCTTTGGCTCAGGCCTGAACACTGAAGCTTTCTTT	CASSFGSGLNTEAFF	NA	TRBJ1-1	NA	TRBV7-9
TGTGCCAGCAGCCTCCAACCACGGACAGCTGGAGCTTTCTTT	CASSLQPRTAGAFF	many	TRBJ1-1	NA	TRBV3-1
TGCGCCAGCAGCCATTCGACAGGGGATGAAAAACTGTTTTTT	CASSHSTGDEKLFF	NA	TRBJ1-4	TRBD1	TRBV4-1
TGTGCCAGCAGCTTAGGTGGGAGGGGCGAGCGCTACACCTTC	CASSLGGRGERYTF	few	TRBJ1-2	NA	TRBV13
TGTGCCAGTAAATTGGGAACCGGGAGCAATCAGCCCCAGCATTTT	CASKLGTGSNQPQHF	NA	TRBJ1-5	NA	TRBV19
TGTGCCAGCAGCCCCCGACAGGGGAATATGTACGAGCAGTACTTC	CASSPRQGNMYEQYF	few	TRBJ2-7	TRBD1	TRBV3-1
TGCGCCAGCAGCCAAGAGGGCGGGGGGCTGGATACGCAGTATTTT	CASSQEGGGLDTQYF	NA	TRBJ2-3	TRBD2	TRBV4-3
TGTGCCAGCAGCCTCAACCAGGGAATTGCTGGAAACACCATATATTTT	CASSLNQGIAGNTIYF	few	TRBJ1-3	NA	TRBV5-5
TGTGCCAGCAGCCCCCTGGCCGTTCGTATATACAATGAGCAGTTCTTC	CASSPLAVRIYNEQFF	many	TRBJ2-1	NA	TRBV9
TGTGCCACCAGCAGATCCTTTGCAGACCAAGAGACCCAGTACTTC	CATSRSFADQETQYF	many	TRBJ2-5	NA	TRBV15
TGTGCCAGTAAAAACAGGGGCGGCAATCAGCCCCAGCATTTT	CASKNRGGNQPQHF	many	TRBJ1-5	TRBD1	TRBV19
TGCAGTGCTAAAGTGGGACTAGCTTCTGAGACCCAGTACTTC	CSAKVGLASETQYF	NA	TRBJ2-5	TRBD2	TRBV20-1
TGCGCCAGCAGCCCCCGAATTCGTACCGGGACTACCTCTCGGGACGAGCAGTACTTC	CASSPRIRTGTTSRDEQYF	NA	TRBJ2-7	TRBD2	TRBV5-1
TGTGCCAGCGGACAGGACTCCTACAATGAGCAGTTCTTC	CASGQDSYNEQFF	NA	TRBJ2-1	TRBD1	TRBV25-1
TGTGCCAGCAGCTTGTACGGTGCTGATACGCAGTATTTT	CASSLYGADTQYF	many	TRBJ2-3	NA	TRBV11-2
TGCAGTGTTCATAAAACCGGGACTTATCAAGAGACCCAGTACTTC	CSVHKTGTYQETQYF	few	TRBJ2-5	NA	TRBV20-1
TGTGCCAGCAGTTACTCGAGGGCAGGCTCGACCGGGGAGCTGTTTTTT	CASSYSRAGSTGELFF	NA	TRBJ2-2	NA	TRBV6-2/TRBV6-3
TGCAGCGTTGAATCTGGGTCCGGCTACGAGCAGTACTTC	CSVESGSGYEQYF	few	TRBJ2-7	NA	TRBV29-1
TGCAGCGTTGAGTCCGGTGAAGATGAGCAGTTCTTC	CSVESGEDEQFF	many	TRBJ2-1	NA	TRBV29-1
TGTGCCAGCAGTGAAATATCGGGGGATTCACCCCTCCACTTT	CASSEISGDSPLHF	NA	TRBJ1-6	NA	TRBV6-1
TGTGCCAGCAGCTTGAGCAGGGACTACGAGCAGTACTTC	CASSLSRDYEQYF	many	TRBJ2-7	NA	TRBV7-8
TGTGCCAGCAAGCTACCAACCTACAATGAGCAGTTCTTC	CASKLPTYNEQFF	few	TRBJ2-1	NA	TRBV6-6